The rows below give T cell receptor beta chains drawn from one sample of a study of T-cell memory formation after mild COVID-19. MiXCR was run by TCRdb on the 5' RACE reads, yielding one entry per CDR3 protein. The sample carries 350,000 to 400,000 distinct CDR3 sequences, around 14% recorded once. The sample consisted of PBMCs or a T cell subset sorted from them (not recorded which). These receptors were collected from a young man who had mild COVID-19 (a few samples of this study predate the infection). Cell type and time point are not known. Each CDR3 is given with its conserved first and last residue. Some rows mark clone size as missing; the rest say once, few, many or name a class of expanded clone.

j_gene	v_gene	abundance	len	CDR3aa
TRBJ2-2	TRBV6-5	.	13	CASTQMNTGELFF
TRBJ2-7	TRBV12-3/TRBV12-4	few	15	CASSLRTSVSYEQYF
TRBJ2-7	TRBV11-2	few	14	CASKAGGGAYEQYF
TRBJ1-5	TRBV5-1	few	13	CASSIQGGQPQHF
TRBJ1-2	TRBV7-3	many	13	CASSTGTGGGYTF
TRBJ1-1	TRBV6-5	few	12	CASHEGDKVTFF
TRBJ2-2	TRBV20-1	few	12	CSARDAAGELFF
TRBJ1-1	TRBV5-1	.	14	CASSRTVENTEAFF
TRBJ1-5	TRBV10-2	few	12	CASRAGDQPQHF
TRBJ1-5	TRBV25-1	few	14	CASSASLGEQPQHF
TRBJ2-2	TRBV7-2	many	15	CASSYRGRSTGELFF
TRBJ1-2	TRBV6-6	many	15	CASSDRVRTNYGYTF
TRBJ2-4	TRBV7-3	.	16	CASSLKGRTGGDIQYF
TRBJ2-2	TRBV5-1	.	14	CASRRDWNTGELFF
TRBJ1-3	TRBV12-3/TRBV12-4	few	17	CASSQSLTGPGGNTIYF
TRBJ2-1	TRBV6-2/TRBV6-3	.	13	CASNGTGANEQFF
TRBJ2-1	TRBV7-9	.	16	CASSLLGTSGYNEQFF
TRBJ2-5	TRBV27	few	14	CASSLLTSGDTQYF
TRBJ2-1	TRBV10-2	.	16	CARSSGGDPRYNEQFF
TRBJ1-2	TRBV20-1	.	10	CSARYYGYTF
TRBJ1-1	TRBV5-6	few	15	CASSLESQGRTEAFF
TRBJ1-2	TRBV4-2	.	17	CASSQSRGQGIPDGYTF
TRBJ2-3	TRBV6-5	.	18	CASSRGTSGGPLTDTQYF
TRBJ2-1	TRBV7-3	.	13	CASSIRPNNEQFF
TRBJ2-5	TRBV28	few	15	CASSLDRGGGETQYF
TRBJ1-6	TRBV7-9	.	12	CAISNVNSPLHF
TRBJ2-3	TRBV6-2/TRBV6-3	.	12	CASSQRPDTQYF
TRBJ2-3	TRBV12-3/TRBV12-4	few	14	CASRLPGLPATQYF
TRBJ2-5	TRBV7-8	few	14	CASDLWGNQETQYF
TRBJ2-5	TRBV7-2	.	12	CASSLAEGTQYF
TRBJ2-2	TRBV7-3	.	15	CASSPLSGSPGELFF
TRBJ2-2	TRBV30	few	16	CAWSEAGGGNTGELFF
TRBJ2-4	TRBV28	few	15	CASSSTGFAKNIQYF
TRBJ1-5	TRBV7-9	.	13	CASRDRGDQPQHF
TRBJ1-2	TRBV9	.	14	CASSVWAKGYGYTF
TRBJ2-1	TRBV6-2/TRBV6-3	many	14	CASSYPGTYNEQFF
TRBJ2-3	TRBV4-1	many	15	CASSARTGSTDTQYF
TRBJ2-3	TRBV4-2	.	15	CASSQRSGGQHTQYF
TRBJ2-7	TRBV7-2	many	17	CASSDGTGGVKSYEQYF
TRBJ2-3	TRBV28	.	15	CASREDFLRTDTQYF
TRBJ2-2	TRBV12-5	.	13	CASTGDRAGELFF
TRBJ2-7	TRBV27	.	13	CASSRVGGHEQYF